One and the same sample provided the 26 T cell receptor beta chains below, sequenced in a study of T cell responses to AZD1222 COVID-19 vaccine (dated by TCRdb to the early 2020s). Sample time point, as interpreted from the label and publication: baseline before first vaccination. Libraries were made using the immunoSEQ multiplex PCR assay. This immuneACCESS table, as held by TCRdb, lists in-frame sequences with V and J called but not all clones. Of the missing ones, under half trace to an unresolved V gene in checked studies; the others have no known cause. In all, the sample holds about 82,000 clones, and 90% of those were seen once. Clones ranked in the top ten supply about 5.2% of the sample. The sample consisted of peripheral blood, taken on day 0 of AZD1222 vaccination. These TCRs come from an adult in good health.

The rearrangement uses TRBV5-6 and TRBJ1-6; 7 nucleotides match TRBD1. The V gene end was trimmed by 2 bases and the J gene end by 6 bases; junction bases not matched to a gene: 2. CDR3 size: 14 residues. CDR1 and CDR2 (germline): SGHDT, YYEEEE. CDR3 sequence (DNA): TGTGCCAGCAGCTTCAGGGGGATTAATTCACCCCTCCACTTT. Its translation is CASSFRGINSPLHF.

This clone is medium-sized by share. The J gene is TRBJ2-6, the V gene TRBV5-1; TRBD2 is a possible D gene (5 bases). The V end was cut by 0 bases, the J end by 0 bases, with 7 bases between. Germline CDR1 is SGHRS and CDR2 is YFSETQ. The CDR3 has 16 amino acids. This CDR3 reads CASSLAGNSGANVLTF. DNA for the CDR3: TGCGCCAGCAGCTTGGCCGGGAACTCTGGGGCCAACGTCCTGACTTTC.

CDR3 in DNA: TGTGCCAGCAGGGCACCAGGGGCTGGGGCCAACGTCCTGACTTTC. This gives the protein CASRAPGAGANVLTF. The rearrangement uses TRBV6-5 and TRBJ2-6; the D gene is possibly TRBD1 (6 bases). Germline CDR1 reads MNHEY; CDR2 reads SVGAGI. The V end lost 6 bases, the J end lost 2 bases, and 11 bases lay between the germline ends. This CDR3 is 15 amino acids long.

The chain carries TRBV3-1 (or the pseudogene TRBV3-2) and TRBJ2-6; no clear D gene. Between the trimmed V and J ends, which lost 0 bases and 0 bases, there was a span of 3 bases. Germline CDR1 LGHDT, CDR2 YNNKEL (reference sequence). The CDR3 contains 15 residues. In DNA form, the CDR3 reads TGTGCCAGCAGCCAAGATAGCTCTGGGGCCAACGTCCTGACTTTC. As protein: CASSQDSSGANVLTF.

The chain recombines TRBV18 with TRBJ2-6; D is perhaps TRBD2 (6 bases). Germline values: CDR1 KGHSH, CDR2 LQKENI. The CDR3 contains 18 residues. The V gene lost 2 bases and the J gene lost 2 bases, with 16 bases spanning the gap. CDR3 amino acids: CASSPFSGDGAGANVLTF. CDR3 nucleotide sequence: TGTGCCAGCTCACCATTCTCGGGGGATGGAGCTGGGGCCAACGTCCTGACTTTC.

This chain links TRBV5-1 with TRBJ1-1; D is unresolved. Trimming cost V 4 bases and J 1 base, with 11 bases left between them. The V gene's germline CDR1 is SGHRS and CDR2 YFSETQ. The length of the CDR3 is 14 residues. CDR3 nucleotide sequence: TGCGCCAGCAGCCCCGCCGGGAAGAACACTGAAGCTTTCTTT. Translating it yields CASSPAGKNTEAFF.

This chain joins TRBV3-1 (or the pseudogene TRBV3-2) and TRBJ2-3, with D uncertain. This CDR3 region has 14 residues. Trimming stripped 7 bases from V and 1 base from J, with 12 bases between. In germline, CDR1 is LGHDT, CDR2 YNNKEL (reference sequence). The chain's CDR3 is CASTPFMGTDTQYF. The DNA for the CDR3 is TGTGCCAGCACCCCCTTTATGGGCACAGATACGCAGTATTTT.

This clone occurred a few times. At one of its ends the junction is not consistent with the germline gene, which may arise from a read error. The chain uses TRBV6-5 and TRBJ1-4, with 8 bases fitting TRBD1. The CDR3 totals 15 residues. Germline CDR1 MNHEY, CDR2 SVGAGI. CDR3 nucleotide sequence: TGTGCCAGCAGTGACTCCAGCGGACAGGGAGGAAAACTGTTTTTT. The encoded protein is CASSDSSGQGGKLFF.

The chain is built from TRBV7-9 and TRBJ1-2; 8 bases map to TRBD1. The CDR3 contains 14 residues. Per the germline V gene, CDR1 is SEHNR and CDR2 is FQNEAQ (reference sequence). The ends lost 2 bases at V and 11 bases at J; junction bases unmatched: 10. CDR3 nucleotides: TGTGCCAGCAGCTTAATTGGACAGGGCTCGGGGTACACCTTC. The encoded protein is CASSLIGQGSGYTF.

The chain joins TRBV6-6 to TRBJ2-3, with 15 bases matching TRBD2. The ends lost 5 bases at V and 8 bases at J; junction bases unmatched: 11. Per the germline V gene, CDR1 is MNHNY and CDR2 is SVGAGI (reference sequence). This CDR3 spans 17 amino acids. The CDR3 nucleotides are TGTGCCAGCAGTCGGACTAGCGGGGGGGCCTCCCAGGGTACGCAGTATTTT. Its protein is CASSRTSGGASQGTQYF.

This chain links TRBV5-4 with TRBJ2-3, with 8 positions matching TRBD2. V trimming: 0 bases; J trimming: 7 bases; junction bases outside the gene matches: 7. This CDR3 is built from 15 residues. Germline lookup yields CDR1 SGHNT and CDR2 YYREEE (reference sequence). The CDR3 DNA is TGTGCCAGCAGCTTGGACGGGACTAGGTTGAATACGCAGTATTTT. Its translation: CASSLDGTRLNTQYF.

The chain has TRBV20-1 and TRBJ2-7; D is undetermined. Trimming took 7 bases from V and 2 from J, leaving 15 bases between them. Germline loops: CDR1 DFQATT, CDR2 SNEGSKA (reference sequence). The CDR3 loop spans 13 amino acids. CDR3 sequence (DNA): TGCAGTGTTAGTGAATACCGCACCTACGAGCAGTACTTC. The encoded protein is CSVSEYRTYEQYF.

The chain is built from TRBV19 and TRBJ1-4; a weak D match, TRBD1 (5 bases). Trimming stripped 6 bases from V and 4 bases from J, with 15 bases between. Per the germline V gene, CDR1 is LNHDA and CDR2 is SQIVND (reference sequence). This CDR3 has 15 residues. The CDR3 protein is CASSPGTEGNEKLFF. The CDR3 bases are TGTGCCAGTAGCCCCGGGACCGAGGGTAATGAAAAACTGTTTTTT.

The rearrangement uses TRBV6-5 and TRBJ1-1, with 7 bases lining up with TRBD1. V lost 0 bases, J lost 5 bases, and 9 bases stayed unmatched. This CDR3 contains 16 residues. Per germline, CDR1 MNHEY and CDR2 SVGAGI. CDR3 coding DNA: TGTGCCAGCAGTTACTCGATATCAGGGGGAAGAACTGAAGCTTTCTTT. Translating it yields CASSYSISGGRTEAFF.

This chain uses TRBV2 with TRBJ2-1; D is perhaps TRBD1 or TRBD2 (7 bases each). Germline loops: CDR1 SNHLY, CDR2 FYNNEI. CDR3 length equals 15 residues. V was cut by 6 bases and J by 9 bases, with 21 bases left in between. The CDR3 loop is CASRTGGGAGGEQFF. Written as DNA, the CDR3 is TGTGCCAGCAGGACCGGCGGGGGAGCAGGGGGTGAGCAGTTCTTC. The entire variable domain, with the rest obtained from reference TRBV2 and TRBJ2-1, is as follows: EPEVTQTPSHQVTQMGQEVILRCVPISNHLYFYWYRQILGQKVEFLVSFYNNEISEKSEIFDDQFSVERPDGSNFTLKIRSTKLEDSAMYFCASRTGGGAGGEQFFGPGTRLTVL.

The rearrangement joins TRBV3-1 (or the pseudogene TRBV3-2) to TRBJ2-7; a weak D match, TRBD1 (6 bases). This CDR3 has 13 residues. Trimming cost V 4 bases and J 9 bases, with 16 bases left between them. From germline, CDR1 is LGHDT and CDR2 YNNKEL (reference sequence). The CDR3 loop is CASSPTGTLGQYF. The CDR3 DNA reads TGTGCCAGCAGCCCGACAGGCACCCTCGGGCAGTACTTC.

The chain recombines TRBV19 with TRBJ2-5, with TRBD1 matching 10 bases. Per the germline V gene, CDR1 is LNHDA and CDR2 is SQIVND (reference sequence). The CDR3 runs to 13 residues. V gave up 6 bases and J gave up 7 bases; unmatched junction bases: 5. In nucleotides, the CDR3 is TGTGCCAGTAGCGGGACAGGGGTCCGGACCCAGTACTTC. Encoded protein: CASSGTGVRTQYF.

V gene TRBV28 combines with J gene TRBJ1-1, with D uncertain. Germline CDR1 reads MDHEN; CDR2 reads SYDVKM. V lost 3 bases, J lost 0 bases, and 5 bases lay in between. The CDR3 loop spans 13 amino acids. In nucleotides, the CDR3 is TGTGCCAGCAGTTTTTCAGTGAACACTGAAGCTTTCTTT. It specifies CASSFSVNTEAFF.

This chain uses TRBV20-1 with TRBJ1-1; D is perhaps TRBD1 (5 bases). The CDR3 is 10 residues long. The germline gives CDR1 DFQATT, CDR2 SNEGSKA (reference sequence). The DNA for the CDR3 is TGCAGGGGACTTAGTACTGAAGCTTTCTTT. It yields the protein CRGLSTEAFF.

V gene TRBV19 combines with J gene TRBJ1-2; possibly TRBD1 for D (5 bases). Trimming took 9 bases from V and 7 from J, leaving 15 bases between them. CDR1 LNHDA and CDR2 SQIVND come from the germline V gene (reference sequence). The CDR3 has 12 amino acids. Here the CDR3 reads CASRDGFVGYTF. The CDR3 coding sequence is TGTGCCAGCAGGGACGGTTTCGTTGGCTACACCTTC.

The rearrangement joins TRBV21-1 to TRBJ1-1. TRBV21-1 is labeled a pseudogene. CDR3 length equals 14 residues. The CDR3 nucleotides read TGTGCCAGCAGCAATTGTCCATTGAGGACTGAAGCTTTCTTT. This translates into CASSNCPLRTEAFF.

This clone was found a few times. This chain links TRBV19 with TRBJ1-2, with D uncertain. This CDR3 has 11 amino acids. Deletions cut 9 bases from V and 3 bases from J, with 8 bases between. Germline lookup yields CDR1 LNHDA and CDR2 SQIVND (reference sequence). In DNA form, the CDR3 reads TGTGCCAGCCTAGGAGACTATGGCTACACCTTC. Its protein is CASLGDYGYTF.

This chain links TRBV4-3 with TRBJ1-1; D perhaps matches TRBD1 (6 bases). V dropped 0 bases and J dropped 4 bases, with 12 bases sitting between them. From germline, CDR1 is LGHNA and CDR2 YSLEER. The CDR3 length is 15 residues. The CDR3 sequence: CASSQEGGLGTEAFF. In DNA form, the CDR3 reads TGCGCCAGCAGCCAAGAAGGGGGACTTGGCACTGAAGCTTTCTTT.

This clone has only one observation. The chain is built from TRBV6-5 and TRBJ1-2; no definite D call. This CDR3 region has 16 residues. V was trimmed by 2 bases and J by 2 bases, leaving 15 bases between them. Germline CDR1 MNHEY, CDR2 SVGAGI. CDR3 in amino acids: CASSYTFDTHNYGYTF. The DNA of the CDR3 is TGTGCCAGCAGTTACACCTTTGACACGCACAACTATGGCTACACCTTC.

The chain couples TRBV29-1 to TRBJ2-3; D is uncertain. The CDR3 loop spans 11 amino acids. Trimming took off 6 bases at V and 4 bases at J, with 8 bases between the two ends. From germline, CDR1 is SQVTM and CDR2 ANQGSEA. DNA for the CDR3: TGCAGCGTCACGTTCGCAGATACGCAGTATTTT. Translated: CSVTFADTQYF.

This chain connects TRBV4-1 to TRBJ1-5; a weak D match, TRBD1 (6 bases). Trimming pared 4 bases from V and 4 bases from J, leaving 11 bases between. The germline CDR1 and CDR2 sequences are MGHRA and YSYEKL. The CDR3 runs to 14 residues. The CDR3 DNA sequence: TGCGCCAGCAGCCCAATGACAGGAAATCAGCCCCAGCATTTT. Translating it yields CASSPMTGNQPQHF.